This T cell receptor beta chain originates from a study of a mutant IDH1 vaccine in newly diagnosed glioma. Across the study: Sex distribution of treated patients was approximately 62% male and about 38% female; mean age was around 42 years. Most patients had received both radiotherapy and temozolomide, the prior options being radiotherapy, temozolomide, or both. Whole-study findings and limits: Apparently, pseudoprogression bore no relation to changes among the top peripheral T cell clonotypes. There were vaccine-induced immune responses in just over 90% of the patients.

Time point given: baseline, week 1 (first vaccination visit). Treatment in this sample: pre-vaccination baseline after standard-of-care therapy. Using immunoSEQ multiplex PCR, the repertoire was profiled, and TCRdb retains in-frame clones only, with some absent. The repertoire holds just under 95,000 clones, with approximately 83% as singletons. In the case of this clone: The target antigen is unknown.

V was shortened by 1 base and J by 11 bases, with 12 bases between the two germline ends. The V gene's germline CDR1 is GTSNPN and CDR2 SVGIG (reference sequence). The CDR3 spans 12 residues. This clonotype originated in a woman in her forties or fifties with glioma. This material consisted of PBMCs, taken from a glioma patient treated with radiotherapy, temozolomide or both. The chain joins TRBV30 to TRBJ1-5; D uncertain. The CDR3 is CAWSDGDRAQHF. In nucleotides, the CDR3 is TGTGCCTGGAGTGATGGGGATAGGGCCCAGCATTTT. The complete variable domain, with remaining parts taken from reference TRBV30 and TRBJ1-5, reads SQTIHQWPATLVQPVGSPLSLECTVEGTSNPNLYWYRQAAGRGLQLLFYSVGIGQISSEVPQNLSASRPQDRQFILSSKKLLLSDSGFYLCAWSDGDRAQHFGDGTRLSIL.